This T cell receptor (beta chain) was observed in a study of response to subunit inactivated influenza vaccine. A few counts support this clonotype. What it binds is not known. Germline lookup yields CDR1 SGHAT and CDR2 FQNNGV. V was clipped by 2 bases and J by 10 bases, with 12 bases between them. This CDR3 is built from 13 residues. TCRdb analysed the RT-PCR reads with MiXCR anew, one entry per CDR3 protein. Of roughly 160,000 distinct CDR3 sequences in the sample, 9.5% to 12% were seen once. Study outcomes and limitations: Each seasonal flu vaccination may recruit only limited new T cells, authors suggested.

The J gene is TRBJ2-1, the V gene TRBV11-2; D is perhaps TRBD2 (6 bases). Here the sequenced sample was CD8+ T cells sorted from PBMCs, taken roughly 24 months after vaccination. This sequence was found in a man aged 50-75 years who received an inactivated influenza vaccine. In DNA form, the CDR3 reads TGTGCCAGCAGCTTATACGGGGGAGGCGAGCAGTTCTTC. Amino acids: CASSLYGGGEQFF.